This T cell receptor beta chain stems from a study of T cell repertoires in cytomegalovirus infection. Across the study: CMV infection plus the matching HLA type was flagged by public TCR beta signatures.

Via MiXCR, TCRdb re-called the reads, giving one row per CDR3 protein. The sample lists 150,000 to 200,000 distinct CDR3 sequences; over 25% were seen once. Between the trimmed V and J ends, which lost 8 bases and 4 bases, there was a span of 7 bases. This CDR3 is built from 11 residues. This clonotype originated in a human donor in good health (CMV status not recorded). Some clones in this sample may be carry-over from other donors' samples. Sequenced sample: PBMCs. The chain combines TRBV12-3 or TRBV12-4 with TRBJ2-3; the D gene is possibly TRBD2 (5 bases). The CDR3 DNA reads as TGTGCCAGCTCGGGATCAGATACGCAGTATTTT. Translated, it gives CASSGSDTQYF.